This T cell receptor beta chain is from a study of blood T cell repertoires in COVID-19. Study-level information: Italy, Spain and the United States were the sources of the convalescent and acute COVID-19 samples.

In assigning cohorts, the study relied on participant-reported clinical history. In the original workflow: Reference gene primer amplification gave nucleated cell count estimates. The method was immunoSEQ multiplex PCR; TCRdb's version includes in-frame clones alone and lacks a portion of them. V and J calls and clone size are given by that table; D and trimming were obtained from the DNA. The repertoire holds approximately 250,000 clones, with approximately 89% as singletons. Germline assignment: CDR1 SGHRS and CDR2 YFSETQ. There are 15 residues in the CDR3. The V and J ends lost 0 bases and 0 bases respectively, with 9 bases between them.

This sequence originates from a middle-aged man who had been exposed to COVID-19. This rearrangement joins TRBV5-1 to TRBJ2-5; D unclear. The material sequenced was PBMCs or T cells enriched from blood (not recorded which). This CDR3 is CASSLGAQHQETQYF. The CDR3 bases are TGCGCCAGCAGCTTGGGGGCACAGCACCAAGAGACCCAGTACTTC. Together with reference TRBV5-1 and TRBJ2-5, the CDR3 gives the full variable domain: KAGVTQTPRYLIKTRGQQVTLSCSPISGHRSVSWYQQTPGQGLQFLFEYFSETQRNKGNFPGRFSGRQFSNSRSEMNVSTLELGDSALYLCASSLGAQHQETQYFGPGTRLLVL.